This T cell receptor beta chain was retrieved from a study of cytomegalovirus exposure and HLA in healthy donors. With 60 Vbeta and 13 Jbeta primers, the PCR was carried out. The protocol was immunoSEQ multiplex PCR, while the TCRdb copy is restricted to in-frame clones and leaves out a portion. The sample contains roughly 130,000 clones, 76% of which appear only once. This CDR3 is built from 15 residues. Trimming removed 7 bases at V and 2 bases at J, with 15 bases between. Germline V lookup: CDR1 MNHEY, CDR2 SVGAGI. Sequenced material: PBMCs. The TCR originated in a middle-aged man in good health and CMV-seronegative. The chain links TRBV6-5 to TRBJ1-5, with D perhaps TRBD1 (6 bases). In DNA form, the CDR3 reads TGTGCCAGCACCCCGCCGGGGGGCGGCAATCAGCCCCAGCATTTT. As protein: CASTPPGGGNQPQHF.